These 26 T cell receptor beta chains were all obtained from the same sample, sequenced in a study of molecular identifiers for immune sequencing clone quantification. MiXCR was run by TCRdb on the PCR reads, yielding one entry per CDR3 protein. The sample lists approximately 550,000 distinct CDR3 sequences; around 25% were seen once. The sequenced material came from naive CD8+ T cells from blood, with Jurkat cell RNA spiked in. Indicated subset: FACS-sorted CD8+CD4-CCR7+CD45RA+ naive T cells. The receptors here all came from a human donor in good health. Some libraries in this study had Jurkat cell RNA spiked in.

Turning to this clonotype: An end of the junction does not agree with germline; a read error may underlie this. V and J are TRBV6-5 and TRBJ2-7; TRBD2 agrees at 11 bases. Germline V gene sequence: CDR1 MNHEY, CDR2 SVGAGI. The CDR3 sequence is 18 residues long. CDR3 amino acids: CASSRRTGTSGFGYERYF. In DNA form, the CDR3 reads TGTGCCAGCAGTCGACGTACCGGGACTAGCGGCTTTGGCTACGAGCGGTACTTC.

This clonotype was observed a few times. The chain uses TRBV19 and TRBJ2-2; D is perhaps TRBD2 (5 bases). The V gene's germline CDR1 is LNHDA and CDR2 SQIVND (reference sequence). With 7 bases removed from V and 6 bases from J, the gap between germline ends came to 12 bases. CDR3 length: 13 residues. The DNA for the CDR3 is TGTGCCAGTATCGGAGGCAACGCCGGGGAGCTGTTTTTT. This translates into CASIGGNAGELFF.

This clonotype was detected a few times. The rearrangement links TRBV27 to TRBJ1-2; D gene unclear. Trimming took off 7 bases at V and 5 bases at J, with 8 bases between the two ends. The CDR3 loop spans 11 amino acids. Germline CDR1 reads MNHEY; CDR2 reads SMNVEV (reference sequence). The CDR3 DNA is TGTGCCAGCAAGGGTTCTTATGGCTACACCTTC. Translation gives CASKGSYGYTF.

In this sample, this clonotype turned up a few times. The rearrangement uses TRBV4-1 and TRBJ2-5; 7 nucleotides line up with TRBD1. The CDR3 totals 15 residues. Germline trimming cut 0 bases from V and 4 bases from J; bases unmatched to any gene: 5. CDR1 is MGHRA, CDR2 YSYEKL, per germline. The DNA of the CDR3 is TGCGCCAGCAGCCAAGAAGGGGGCCCGAGAGAGACCCAGTACTTC. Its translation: CASSQEGGPRETQYF.

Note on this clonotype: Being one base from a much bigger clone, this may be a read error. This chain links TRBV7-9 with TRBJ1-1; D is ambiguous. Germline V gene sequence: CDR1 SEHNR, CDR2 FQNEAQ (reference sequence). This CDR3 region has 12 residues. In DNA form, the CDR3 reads TGTGCCAGCACTAGGGTGACCACTGACGCTTTCTTT. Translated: CASTRVTTDAFF.

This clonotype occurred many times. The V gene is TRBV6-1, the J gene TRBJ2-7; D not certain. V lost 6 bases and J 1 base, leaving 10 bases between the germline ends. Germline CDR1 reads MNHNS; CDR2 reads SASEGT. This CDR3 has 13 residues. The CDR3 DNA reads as TGTGCCAGCAGGCCTGGCCAATCCTACGAGCAGTACTTC. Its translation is CASRPGQSYEQYF.

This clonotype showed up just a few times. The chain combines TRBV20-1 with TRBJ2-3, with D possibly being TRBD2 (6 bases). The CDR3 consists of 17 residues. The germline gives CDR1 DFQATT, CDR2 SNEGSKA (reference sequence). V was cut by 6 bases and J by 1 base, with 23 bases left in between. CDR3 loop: CSAPIGGVRRGTDTQYF. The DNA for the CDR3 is TGCAGTGCCCCCATAGGCGGGGTTAGGAGGGGCACAGATACGCAGTATTTT.

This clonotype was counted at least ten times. The CDR3 region has the DNA TGTGCCAGCAGCTTGACGGGACCCGTCTCCTACAATGAGCAGTTCTTC. Protein sequence: CASSLTGPVSYNEQFF. The chain employs TRBV7-2 and TRBJ2-1; D tentatively reads TRBD1 or TRBD2 (5 bases each). There are 16 residues in the CDR3. Trimming took off 3 bases at V and 0 bases at J, with 12 bases between the two ends. Germline V lookup: CDR1 SGHTA, CDR2 FQGNSA.

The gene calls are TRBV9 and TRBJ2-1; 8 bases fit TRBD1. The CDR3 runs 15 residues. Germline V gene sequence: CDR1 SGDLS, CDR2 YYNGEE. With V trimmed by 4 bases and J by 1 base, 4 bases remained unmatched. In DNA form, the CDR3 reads TGTGCCAGCAGCCCCTGGACAGGGTCCTACAATGAGCAGTTCTTC. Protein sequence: CASSPWTGSYNEQFF.

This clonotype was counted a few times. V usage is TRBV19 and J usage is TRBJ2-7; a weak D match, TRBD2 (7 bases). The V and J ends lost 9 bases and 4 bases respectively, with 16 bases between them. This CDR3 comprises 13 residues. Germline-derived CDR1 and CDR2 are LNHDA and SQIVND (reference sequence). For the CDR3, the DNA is TGTGCCAGCGGACTAGGGGGTCAATACGAGCAGTACTTC. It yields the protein CASGLGGQYEQYF.

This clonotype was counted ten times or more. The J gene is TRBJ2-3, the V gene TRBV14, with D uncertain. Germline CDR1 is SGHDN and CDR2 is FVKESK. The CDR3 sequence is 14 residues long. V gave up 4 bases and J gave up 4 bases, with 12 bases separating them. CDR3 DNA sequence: TGTGCCAGCAGCCCAAGCCTAAGTGCAGATACGCAGTATTTT. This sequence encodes CASSPSLSADTQYF.

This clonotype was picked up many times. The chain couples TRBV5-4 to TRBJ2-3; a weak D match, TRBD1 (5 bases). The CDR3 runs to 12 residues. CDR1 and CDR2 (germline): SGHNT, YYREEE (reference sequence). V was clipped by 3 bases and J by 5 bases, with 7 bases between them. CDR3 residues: CASSSGLDTQYF. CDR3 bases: TGTGCCAGCAGCTCAGGGCTAGATACGCAGTATTTT.

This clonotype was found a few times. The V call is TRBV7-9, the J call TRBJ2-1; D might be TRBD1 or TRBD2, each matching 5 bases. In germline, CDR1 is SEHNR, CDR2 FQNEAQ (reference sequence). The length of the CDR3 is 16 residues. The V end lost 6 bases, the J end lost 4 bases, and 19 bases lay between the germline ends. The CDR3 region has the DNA TGTGCCAGCAGTTCGGGGATGGGGCTAGCTTACAATGAGCAGTTCTTC. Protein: CASSSGMGLAYNEQFF.

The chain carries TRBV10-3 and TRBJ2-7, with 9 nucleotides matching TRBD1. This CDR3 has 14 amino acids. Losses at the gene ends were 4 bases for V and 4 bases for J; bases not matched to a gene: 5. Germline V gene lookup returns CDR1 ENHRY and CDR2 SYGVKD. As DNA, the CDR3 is TGTGCCATCAGTGCAATGGACAGGGGTTACGAGCAGTACTTC. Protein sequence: CAISAMDRGYEQYF.

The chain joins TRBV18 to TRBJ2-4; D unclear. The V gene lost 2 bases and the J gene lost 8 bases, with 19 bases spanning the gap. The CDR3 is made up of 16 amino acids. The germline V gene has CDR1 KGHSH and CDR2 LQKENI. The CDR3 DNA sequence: TGTGCCAGCTCACCAAATCCCGTTAGCCGGTTGGACATTCAGTACTTC. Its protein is CASSPNPVSRLDIQYF.

The CDR3 DNA reads as TGTGCCAGCACCCTCGTAGGGACTAGCGGGAAAGGAAAAAGCACAGATACGCAGTATTTT. It specifies CASTLVGTSGKGKSTDTQYF. The chain carries TRBV11-3 and TRBJ2-3, with TRBD2 identical over 13 bases. This CDR3 has 20 amino acids. Germline V gene lookup returns CDR1 SGHNT and CDR2 YENEEA. Trimming cost V 7 bases and J 0 bases; bases outside gene matches: 16.

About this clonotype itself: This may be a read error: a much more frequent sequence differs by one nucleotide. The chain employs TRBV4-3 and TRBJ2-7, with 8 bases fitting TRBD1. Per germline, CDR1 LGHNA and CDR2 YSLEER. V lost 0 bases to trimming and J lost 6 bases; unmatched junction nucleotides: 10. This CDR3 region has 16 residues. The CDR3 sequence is CASSQDHGAGGSEQYF. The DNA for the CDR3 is TGCGCCAGCAGCCAAGACCACGGGGCAGGGGGCTCCGAGCAGTACTTC.

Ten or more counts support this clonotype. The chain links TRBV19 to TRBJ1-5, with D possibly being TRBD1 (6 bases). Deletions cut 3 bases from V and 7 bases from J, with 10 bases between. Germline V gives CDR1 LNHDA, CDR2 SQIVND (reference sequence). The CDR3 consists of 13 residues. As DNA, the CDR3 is TGTGCCAGTAGTATTGGGGGCGGCCAGCCCCAGCATTTT. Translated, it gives CASSIGGGQPQHF.

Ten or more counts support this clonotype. The CDR3 region is CSVEAGNTGELFF. DNA of the CDR3: TGCAGCGTTGAAGCGGGTAACACCGGGGAGCTGTTTTTT. The J gene is TRBJ2-2, the V gene TRBV29-1; unclear D gene. Germline V gene sequence: CDR1 SQVTM, CDR2 ANQGSEA. The CDR3 is made up of 13 amino acids. The V end lost 1 base, the J end lost 2 bases, and 5 bases lay between the germline ends.

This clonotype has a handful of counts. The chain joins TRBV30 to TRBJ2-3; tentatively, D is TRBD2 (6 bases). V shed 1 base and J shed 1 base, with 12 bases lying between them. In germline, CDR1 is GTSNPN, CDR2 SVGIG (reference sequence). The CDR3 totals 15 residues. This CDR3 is CAWSGHGGGTDTQYF. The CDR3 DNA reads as TGTGCCTGGAGTGGCCATGGAGGGGGCACAGATACGCAGTATTTT. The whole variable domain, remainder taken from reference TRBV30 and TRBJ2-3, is SQTIHQWPATLVQPVGSPLSLECTVEGTSNPNLYWYRQAAGRGLQLLFYSVGIGQISSEVPQNLSASRPQDRQFILSSKKLLLSDSGFYLCAWSGHGGGTDTQYFGPGTRLTVL.

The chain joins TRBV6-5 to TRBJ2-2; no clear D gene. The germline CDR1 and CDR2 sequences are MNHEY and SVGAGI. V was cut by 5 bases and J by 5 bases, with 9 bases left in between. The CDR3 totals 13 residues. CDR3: CASSPTKTGELFF. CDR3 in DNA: TGTGCCAGCAGTCCAACCAAAACCGGGGAGCTGTTTTTT.

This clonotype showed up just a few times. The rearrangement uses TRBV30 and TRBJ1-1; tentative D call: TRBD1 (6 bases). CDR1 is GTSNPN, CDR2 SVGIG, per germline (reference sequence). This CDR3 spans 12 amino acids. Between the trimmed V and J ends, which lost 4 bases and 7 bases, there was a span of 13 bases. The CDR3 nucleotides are TGTGCCTGGAACTCGCGGGGGCTTGAAGCTTTCTTT. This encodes CAWNSRGLEAFF. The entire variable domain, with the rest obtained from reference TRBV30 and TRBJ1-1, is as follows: SQTIHQWPATLVQPVGSPLSLECTVEGTSNPNLYWYRQAAGRGLQLLFYSVGIGQISSEVPQNLSASRPQDRQFILSSKKLLLSDSGFYLCAWNSRGLEAFFGQGTRLTVV.

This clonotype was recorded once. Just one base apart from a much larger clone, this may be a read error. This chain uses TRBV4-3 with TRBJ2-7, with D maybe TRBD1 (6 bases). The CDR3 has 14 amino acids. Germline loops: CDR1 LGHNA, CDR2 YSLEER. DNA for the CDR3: TGCGCCAGCCGCCAAGCTCAAGGGGGCTACGAGCAGTACTTC. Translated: CASRQAQGGYEQYF.

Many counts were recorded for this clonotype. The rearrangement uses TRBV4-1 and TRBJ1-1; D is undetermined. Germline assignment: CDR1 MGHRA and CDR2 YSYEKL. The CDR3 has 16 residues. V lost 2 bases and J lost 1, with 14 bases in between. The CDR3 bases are TGCGCCAGCAGCCAAATTCCGGGCCCACAGAACACTGAAGCTTTCTTT. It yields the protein CASSQIPGPQNTEAFF.

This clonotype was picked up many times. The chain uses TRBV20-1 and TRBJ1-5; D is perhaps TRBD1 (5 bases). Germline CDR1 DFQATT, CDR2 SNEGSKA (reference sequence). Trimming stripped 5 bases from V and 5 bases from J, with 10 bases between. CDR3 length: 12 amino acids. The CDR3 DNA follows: TGCAGTGCTGTAGTAGGGGATCAGCCCCAGCATTTT. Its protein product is CSAVVGDQPQHF.

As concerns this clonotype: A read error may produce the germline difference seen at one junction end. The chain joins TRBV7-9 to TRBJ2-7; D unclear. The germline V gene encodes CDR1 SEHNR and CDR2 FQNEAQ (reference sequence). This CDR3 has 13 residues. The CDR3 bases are TGTGCCAGCAGCCCTCCCGCTTCCTACGAGCAGTGCTTC. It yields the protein CASSPPASYEQCF.